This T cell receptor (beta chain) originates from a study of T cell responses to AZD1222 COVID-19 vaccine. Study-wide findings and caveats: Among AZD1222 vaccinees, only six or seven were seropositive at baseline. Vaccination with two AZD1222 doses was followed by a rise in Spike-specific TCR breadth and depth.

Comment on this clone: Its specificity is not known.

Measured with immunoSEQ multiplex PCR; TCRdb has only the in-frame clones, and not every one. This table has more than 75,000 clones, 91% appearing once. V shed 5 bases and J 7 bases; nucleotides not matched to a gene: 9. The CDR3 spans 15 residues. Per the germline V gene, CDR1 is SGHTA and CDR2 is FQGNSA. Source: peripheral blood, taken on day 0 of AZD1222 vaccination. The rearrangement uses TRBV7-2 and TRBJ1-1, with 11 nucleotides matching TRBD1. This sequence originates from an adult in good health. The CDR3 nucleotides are TGTGCCAGCAGCCCCGGACAGGGGGCATACGATGAAGCTTTCTTT. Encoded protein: CASSPGQGAYDEAFF.